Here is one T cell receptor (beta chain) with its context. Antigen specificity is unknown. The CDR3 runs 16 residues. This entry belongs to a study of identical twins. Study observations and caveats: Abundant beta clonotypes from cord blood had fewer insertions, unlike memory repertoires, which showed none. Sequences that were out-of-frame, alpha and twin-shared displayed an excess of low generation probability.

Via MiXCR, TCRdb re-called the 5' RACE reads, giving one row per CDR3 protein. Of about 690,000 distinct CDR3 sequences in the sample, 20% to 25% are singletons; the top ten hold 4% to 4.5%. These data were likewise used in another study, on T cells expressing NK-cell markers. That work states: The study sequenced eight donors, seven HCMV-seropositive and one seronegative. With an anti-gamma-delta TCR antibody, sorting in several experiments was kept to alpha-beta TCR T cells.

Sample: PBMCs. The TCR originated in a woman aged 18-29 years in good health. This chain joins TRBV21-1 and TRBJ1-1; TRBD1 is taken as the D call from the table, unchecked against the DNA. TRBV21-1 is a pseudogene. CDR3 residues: CASSRPMAQMDTEAFF. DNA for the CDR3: TGTGCCAGCAGCCGCCCGATGGCTCAGATGGACACTGAAGCTTTCTTT.